These 32 T cell receptor beta chains were sequenced from one sample in a study of technical replicates of blood from several donors. This table comes from immunoSEQ multiplex PCR, and its TCRdb copy is limited to in-frame clones, with some not included. The data show roughly 90,000 clones, less than 96% seen once. The sequencing input was T cells isolated from PBMCs. The receptor source for this set is a human donor in good health.

The chain links TRBV6-5 to TRBJ2-7; possible D gene TRBD2, 7 bases. V lost 6 bases to trimming and J lost 4 bases, with 16 bases between them. Germline-derived CDR1 and CDR2 are MNHEY and SVGAGI. The CDR3 has 14 amino acids. The CDR3 DNA sequence: TGTGCCAGCAGCCCCCGCGGGGGCCGGTACGAGCAGTACTTC. Translating gives CASSPRGGRYEQYF.

The CDR3 reads CASSGLAGTDTQYF. CDR3 coding DNA: TGTGCCAGTAGCGGACTAGCGGGTACAGATACGCAGTATTTT. The chain uses TRBV19 and TRBJ2-3; 11 nucleotides match TRBD2. The CDR3 is 14 residues long. The V segment lost 6 bases and the J segment 3 bases; nucleotides outside the gene matches: 2. Germline assignment: CDR1 LNHDA and CDR2 SQIVND (reference sequence).

This clone was counted a single time. The chain carries TRBV30 and TRBJ2-1, with TRBD2 matching over 10 bases. The CDR3 spans 15 residues. J lost 7 bases, V lost 0 bases, and 6 bases had no gene match. From germline, CDR1 is GTSNPN and CDR2 SVGIG (reference sequence). CDR3 coding DNA: TGTGCCTGGAGTGTATCAGGACTAGCGGTGAATGAGCAGTTCTTC. Its protein is CAWSVSGLAVNEQFF.

In its sample, this clone was seen a few times. The chain recombines TRBV4-1 with TRBJ1-1; D gene unclear. V was pared by 4 bases and J by 0 bases, with 15 bases between. Germline CDR1 and CDR2: MGHRA and YSYEKL. CDR3 length: 16 residues. CDR3 in amino acids: CASSLRHGAMNTEAFF. The CDR3 region has the DNA TGCGCCAGCAGCCTCCGCCACGGTGCCATGAACACTGAAGCTTTCTTT.

As to this clone: An end of the junction does not agree with germline; a read error may underlie this. The identical CDR3 is also encoded by other nucleotide sequences in the sample. The rearrangement uses TRBV5-6 and TRBJ2-2, with 12 bases matching TRBD2. CDR1 and CDR2 (germline): SGHDT, YYEEEE. The CDR3 extends over 16 amino acids. CDR3 nucleotides: TGTGCCAGCAGCTTGGGGCTAGCGGGAGGGACCGGGGAGCTATTTTTT. It yields the protein CASSLGLAGGTGELFF.

The chain combines TRBV2 with TRBJ2-7; 11 bases are a match to TRBD2. Germline V lookup: CDR1 SNHLY, CDR2 FYNNEI. The CDR3 contains 15 residues. With V trimmed by 4 bases and J by 4 bases, 6 bases remained unmatched. The CDR3 is CASSASTSGIYEQYF. In nucleotides, the CDR3 is TGTGCCAGCAGTGCATCGACTAGCGGGATATACGAGCAGTACTTC.

V gene TRBV10-3 combines with J gene TRBJ2-3, with a weak D call TRBD2 (6 bases). Germline V gene sequence: CDR1 ENHRY, CDR2 SYGVKD. The CDR3 is 15 amino acids. V lost 4 bases and J 2 bases, leaving 13 bases between the germline ends. The CDR3 nucleotides read TGTGCCATCAGTGCGGGTAGCGGATTCACAGATACGCAGTATTTT. Its translation is CAISAGSGFTDTQYF.

The chain is built from TRBV7-9 and TRBJ2-1; no firm D call. Germline values: CDR1 SEHNR, CDR2 FQNEAQ (reference sequence). V was cut by 5 bases and J by 1 base, with 12 bases left in between. This CDR3 region has 15 residues. The CDR3: CASSKLGQSYNEQFF. DNA of the CDR3: TGTGCCAGCAGCAAACTGGGCCAATCCTACAATGAGCAGTTCTTC.

The chain has TRBV4-1 and TRBJ1-5, with TRBD1 as a possible D gene (6 bases). The V end was cut by 4 bases, the J end by 5 bases, with 12 bases between. Looked up from germline, CDR1 is MGHRA and CDR2 is YSYEKL. This CDR3 region has 14 residues. The CDR3, as DNA: TGCGCCAGCAGCCCAAGGACAGTCCATCAGCCCCAGCATTTT. Translating it yields CASSPRTVHQPQHF.

This chain uses TRBV6-5 with TRBJ2-7; 7 positions match TRBD2. Germline values: CDR1 MNHEY, CDR2 SVGAGI. After removal of 2 bases from V and 2 bases from J, the junction contained 3 bases not matched to a gene. The CDR3 length is 14 residues. The DNA for the CDR3 is TGTGCCAGCAGTTACAGCGGGAAACCCTACGAGCAGTACTTC. Encoded protein: CASSYSGKPYEQYF.

The chain joins TRBV5-5 to TRBJ1-5, with D perhaps TRBD1 (5 bases). CDR3 size: 15 residues. Germline V gives CDR1 SGHKS, CDR2 YYEKEE (reference sequence). V shed 0 bases and J shed 5 bases, with 12 bases lying between them. The CDR3 DNA is TGTGCCAGCAGCTTGGCTGGACAATTCCATCAGCCCCAGCATTTT. Its translation: CASSLAGQFHQPQHF.

The chain joins TRBV6-4 to TRBJ2-4; 7 bases map to TRBD2. Unmatched junction bases numbered 3, after V lost 2 bases and J lost 2 bases. The CDR3 loop spans 15 amino acids. Germline V gives CDR1 MRHNA, CDR2 SNTAGT. CDR3 in DNA: TGTGCCAGCAGTGACAGGGGACTACCCAAAAACATTCAGTACTTC. Translated: CASSDRGLPKNIQYF.

In this sample, this clone turned up once. This sequence joins TRBV10-3 and TRBJ1-4; D is unresolved. V lost 0 bases to trimming and J lost 7 bases, with 12 bases between them. CDR3 length: 15 amino acids. In germline, CDR1 is ENHRY, CDR2 SYGVKD. Written as DNA, the CDR3 is TGTGCCATCAGTGAGTCGCACAGTTTTATTGAAAAACTGTTTTTT. Its protein product is CAISESHSFIEKLFF.

The rearrangement joins TRBV28 to TRBJ2-1, with TRBD2 matching over 11 bases. CDR3 length: 17 amino acids. With V trimmed by 5 bases and J by 2 bases, 8 bases remained unmatched. The germline V gene encodes CDR1 MDHEN and CDR2 SYDVKM. CDR3 amino acids: CASSTPRLAGPYNEQFF. The CDR3 DNA sequence: TGTGCCAGCAGTACCCCAAGACTAGCGGGACCCTACAATGAGCAGTTCTTC. Variable domain in full (rest from reference TRBV28 and TRBJ2-1): DVKVTQSSRYLVKRTGEKVFLECVQDMDHENMFWYRQDPGLGLRLIYFSYDVKMKEKGDIPEGYSVSREKKERFSLILESASTNQTSMYLCASSTPRLAGPYNEQFFGPGTRLTVL.

The chain employs TRBV27 and TRBJ2-3, with TRBD2 matching 9 bases. Trimming removed 3 bases from V and 2 bases from J; junction bases left unmatched: 6. Germline CDR1 reads MNHEY; CDR2 reads SMNVEV (reference sequence). The CDR3 has 16 amino acids. The CDR3 here is CASSFRLAEFTDTQYF. For the CDR3, the DNA is TGTGCCAGCAGTTTCCGACTAGCGGAATTCACAGATACGCAGTATTTT.

With regard to this clone: One end of the junction does not line up with germline, which may come from a read error. The CDR3 loop is CASTLRGIGRAPMNTEAFF. The CDR3 bases are TGCGCCAGCACCTTGAGGGGGATAGGGAGGGCGCCCATGAACACTGAAGCTTTCTTT. This chain uses TRBV5-1 with TRBJ1-1; TRBD1 is a possible D gene (6 bases). From germline, CDR1 is SGHRS and CDR2 YFSETQ. There are 19 residues in the CDR3. The full variable domain, its missing parts supplied by reference TRBV5-1 and TRBJ1-1, is KAGVTQTPRYLIKTRGQQVTLSCSPISGHRSVSWYQQTPGQGLQFLFEYFSETQRNKGNFPGRFSGRQFSNSRSEMNVSTLELGDSALYLCASTLRGIGRAPMNTEAFFGQGTRLTVV.

The J gene is TRBJ2-1, the V gene TRBV2; 13 positions match TRBD2. V lost 1 base to trimming and J lost 0 bases; unmatched junction nucleotides: 6. The germline V gene encodes CDR1 SNHLY and CDR2 FYNNEI. The CDR3 is 19 amino acids. The CDR3 here is CASSEGGLAGKSSYNEQFF. CDR3 DNA: TGTGCCAGCAGTGAAGGGGGACTAGCGGGAAAGAGCTCCTACAATGAGCAGTTCTTC.

The gene calls are TRBV9 and TRBJ1-5, with 7 bases lining up with TRBD1. The CDR3 is made up of 15 amino acids. The V gene's germline CDR1 is SGDLS and CDR2 YYNGEE. V was clipped by 0 bases and J by 6 bases; unmatched bases: 6. CDR3 loop: CASSVGGQGGQPQHF. The CDR3 DNA sequence: TGTGCCAGCAGCGTAGGGGGGCAGGGGGGTCAGCCCCAGCATTTT.

The rearrangement joins TRBV6-1 to TRBJ1-2; 8 nucleotides match TRBD1. Losses at the gene ends were 3 bases for V and 6 bases for J; bases not matched to a gene: 9. The CDR3 is 15 residues long. In germline, CDR1 is MNHNS, CDR2 SASEGT. The CDR3 reads CASSDPRGRGDGYTF. In DNA form, the CDR3 reads TGTGCCAGCAGTGATCCCAGGGGGCGCGGGGATGGCTACACCTTC.

The chain employs TRBV27 and TRBJ1-4, with 8 bases lining up with TRBD1. CDR3 length equals 15 residues. The germline gives CDR1 MNHEY, CDR2 SMNVEV (reference sequence). Trimming cost V 6 bases and J 7 bases; bases outside gene matches: 10. DNA of the CDR3: TGTGCCAGCAGGCCCTTAGACAGGGGACGTGAAAAACTGTTTTTT. It translates to CASRPLDRGREKLFF.

This clone was detected once. This chain uses TRBV4-1 with TRBJ2-1, with 12 positions matching TRBD2. The CDR3 contains 17 residues. Per germline, CDR1 MGHRA and CDR2 YSYEKL. V gave up 4 bases and J gave up 4 bases; unmatched junction bases: 8. The CDR3 DNA follows: TGCGCCAGCAGCCCTCAAGGGACTAGCGGGCAATACAATGAGCAGTTCTTC. Translation: CASSPQGTSGQYNEQFF.

The chain is built from TRBV7-6 and TRBJ1-1; D is possibly TRBD1 (6 bases). The germline V gene encodes CDR1 SGHVS and CDR2 FNYEAQ. The CDR3 sequence is 13 residues long. The V end was cut by 6 bases, the J end by 2 bases, with 10 bases between. The CDR3 is CASRDSPNTEAFF. As DNA, the CDR3 is TGTGCCAGCAGGGACAGTCCCAACACTGAAGCTTTCTTT.

The rearrangement links TRBV27 to TRBJ2-3, with TRBD2 matching over 8 bases. Trimming cost V 4 bases and J 2 bases; bases outside gene matches: 8. The germline CDR1 and CDR2 sequences are MNHEY and SMNVEV (reference sequence). The CDR3 length is 16 residues. The CDR3 DNA reads TGTGCCAGCAGTTCATCAGCGGGAGAACACACAGATACGCAGTATTTT. It translates to CASSSSAGEHTDTQYF.

This chain joins TRBV15 and TRBJ1-4; 7 nucleotides agree with TRBD1. V was pared by 0 bases and J by 1 base, with 11 bases of the junction left unmatched. The germline V gene has CDR1 LNHNV and CDR2 YYDKDF (reference sequence). The CDR3 runs 19 residues. The CDR3 DNA reads TGTGCCACCAGCAGAGATGGGTGGGACAGCAACAAAACTAATGAAAAACTGTTTTTT. It codes for CATSRDGWDSNKTNEKLFF.

The gene calls are TRBV7-9 and TRBJ2-3; tentatively, D is TRBD1 (6 bases). CDR1 and CDR2 (germline): SEHNR, FQNEAQ (reference sequence). Trimming removed 1 base from V and 6 bases from J, with 11 bases in between. The CDR3 loop spans 14 amino acids. This CDR3 is CASSLGRGTDTQYF. The CDR3 nucleotides are TGTGCCAGCAGCTTAGGTAGGGGGACGGATACGCAGTATTTT.

The V and J genes are TRBV27 and TRBJ2-1; tentative D call: TRBD1 (6 bases). CDR1 and CDR2 from the germline V gene are MNHEY and SMNVEV (reference sequence). V lost 10 bases to trimming and J lost 6 bases, with 16 bases between them. The CDR3 totals 13 residues. CDR3 DNA: TGTGCCACCGGAGACAGGCCGGGCAATGAGCAGTTCTTC. This gives the protein CATGDRPGNEQFF.

The chain joins TRBV7-9 to TRBJ1-1; weak D call: TRBD1 (6 bases). Germline CDR1 reads SEHNR; CDR2 reads FQNEAQ (reference sequence). The CDR3 is 14 amino acids. Trimming cost V 2 bases and J 3 bases, with 10 bases left between them. In DNA, the CDR3 is TGTGCCAGCAGCTTACGCGGGGGGCACACTGAAGCTTTCTTT. Protein: CASSLRGGHTEAFF.

The chain uses TRBV4-1 and TRBJ2-1; TRBD2 agrees at 9 bases. The germline V gene has CDR1 MGHRA and CDR2 YSYEKL. This CDR3 spans 15 amino acids. V shed 6 bases, J shed 8 bases, and the junction held 11 bases outside the gene matches. The CDR3 nucleotides read TGCGCCAGCAGGCCTGGGCGCGGGAGGGTCTATGAGCAGTTCTTC. This codes for CASRPGRGRVYEQFF.

This chain uses TRBV15 with TRBJ2-7; TRBD1 matches at 7 bases. Germline V gives CDR1 LNHNV, CDR2 YYDKDF (reference sequence). V shed 5 bases, J shed 1 base, and the junction held 5 bases outside the gene matches. CDR3 length: 14 residues. CDR3 bases: TGTGCCACCAGCGCCTACAGGGGATCCTACGAGCAGTACTTC. Translated, it gives CATSAYRGSYEQYF.

The rearrangement uses TRBV19 and TRBJ1-2, with D maybe TRBD1 (5 bases). V lost 7 bases and J lost 2, with 14 bases in between. The V gene's germline CDR1 is LNHDA and CDR2 SQIVND (reference sequence). CDR3 length: 14 amino acids. CDR3 DNA sequence: TGTGCCAGTATAGCCCCGACAGTAAACTATGGCTACACCTTC. Amino acid sequence: CASIAPTVNYGYTF.

This chain uses TRBV19 with TRBJ2-7; 9 bases match TRBD1. Germline V gives CDR1 LNHDA, CDR2 SQIVND (reference sequence). Trimming took 8 bases from V and 4 from J; bases not matched to a gene: 3. CDR3 length: 12 residues. As DNA, the CDR3 is TGTGCCAGTGGACAGGGGACGTACGAGCAGTACTTC. It translates to CASGQGTYEQYF.

V is TRBV6-6 and J is TRBJ2-1; weak D call: TRBD1 (5 bases). This CDR3 is 13 amino acids long. Germline assignment: CDR1 MNHNY and CDR2 SVGAGI (reference sequence). Trimming stripped 9 bases from V and 8 bases from J, with 17 bases between. As DNA, the CDR3 is TGTGCCAGTTTCAACAGGCTTGAGGATGAGCAGTTCTTC. Translation: CASFNRLEDEQFF.